The clone carrying this T cell receptor beta chain has ten or more counts. Its antigen is currently unknown. The data stem from a study of T-cell memory formation after mild COVID-19. Study information: TCR clusters were largely donor specific.

General study results and limits: CD4/CD8 balance characterized clones contracting day 15 to 85, and CD4+ skew characterized later expanders. Chiefly within CM and EM were the contracting CD4+ clones; CD8+ ones were within EMRA.

The V end was cut by 7 bases, the J end by 0 bases, with 9 bases between. Germline-derived CDR1 and CDR2 are SQVTM and ANQGSEA. CDR3 length equals 12 residues. cDNA libraries for TCR alpha and TCR beta, carrying sample barcodes and UMIs, came from 5'RACE with constant-segment primers. MiXCR, applied by TCRdb to the 5' RACE reads, yields one record per CDR3 protein. This table has about 130,000 distinct CDR3 sequences, less than 6.5% appearing once. The origin of this receptor is an adult woman who had mild COVID-19 (a few samples of this study predate the infection). Cell type and time point are not known. The V call is TRBV29-1, the J call TRBJ1-1; D unresolved. Material for sequencing was PBMCs or a T cell subset sorted from them (not recorded which). CDR3 in DNA: TGCAGCGGCGAGCTGATGAACACTGAAGCTTTCTTT. It specifies CSGELMNTEAFF.